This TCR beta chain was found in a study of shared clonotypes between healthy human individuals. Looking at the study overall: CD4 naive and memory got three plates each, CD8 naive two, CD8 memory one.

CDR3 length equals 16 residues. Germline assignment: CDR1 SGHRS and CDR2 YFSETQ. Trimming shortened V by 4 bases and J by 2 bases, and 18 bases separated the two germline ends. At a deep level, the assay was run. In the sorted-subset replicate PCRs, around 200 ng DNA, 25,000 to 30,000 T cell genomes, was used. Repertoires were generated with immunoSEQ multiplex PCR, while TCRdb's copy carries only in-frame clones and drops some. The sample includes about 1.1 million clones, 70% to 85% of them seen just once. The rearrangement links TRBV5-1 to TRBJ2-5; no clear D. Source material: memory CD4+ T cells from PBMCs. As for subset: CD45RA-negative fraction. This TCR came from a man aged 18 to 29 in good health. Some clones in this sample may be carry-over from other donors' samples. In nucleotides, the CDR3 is TGCGCCAGCAGCCCCGGAACAGTAAACGCACAAGAGACCCAGTACTTC. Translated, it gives CASSPGTVNAQETQYF.